One sample yielded the 25 T cell receptor beta chains listed below, sequenced in a study of blood T cell repertoires in COVID-19. TCRdb's copy holds only in-frame clones and misses some; the assay was immunoSEQ multiplex PCR. This sample has about 180,000 clones, with 84% found just once. The sample consisted of peripheral blood. The source is a man younger than 35 with active or convalescent COVID-19.

The chain combines TRBV6-6 with TRBJ2-3; 7 bases are shared with TRBD2. CDR1 is MNHNY, CDR2 SVGAGI, per germline (reference sequence). J was trimmed by 6 bases and V by 10 bases; bases with no gene match: 10. The CDR3 totals 13 residues. The DNA for the CDR3 is TGTGCCACCACACGGGGAGGGAGCGATACGCAGTATTTT. Encoded protein: CATTRGGSDTQYF.

The V and J genes are TRBV6-5 and TRBJ2-3, with D unresolved. V lost 8 bases to trimming and J lost 5 bases, with 17 bases between them. Per germline, CDR1 MNHEY and CDR2 SVGAGI. The CDR3 length is 14 residues. CDR3: CASATGRIRDTQYF. The CDR3 nucleotides are TGTGCCAGCGCGACGGGTAGGATCCGAGATACGCAGTATTTT.

The chain couples TRBV9 to TRBJ2-5; no firm D call. With 2 bases removed from V and 1 base from J, the gap between germline ends came to 12 bases. Germline assignment: CDR1 SGDLS and CDR2 YYNGEE. The CDR3 length is 15 residues. The CDR3 is CASSVFPAVQETQYF. The CDR3 DNA reads TGTGCCAGCAGCGTTTTCCCCGCGGTCCAAGAGACCCAGTACTTC.

This clone was seen only once. Here the CDR3 DNA reads TGTGCCAGCAGCCTAGTGGGGGGACAGCAAACCTACGAGCAGTACTTC. Its translation: CASSLVGGQQTYEQYF. J is TRBJ2-7 and V is TRBV11-2, with D possibly TRBD1 on 7 matching bases. The CDR3 length is 16 residues. Trimming cost V 5 bases and J 2 bases, with 19 bases left between them. Germline loops: CDR1 SGHAT, CDR2 FQNNGV.

This clone showed up just a few times. The rearrangement uses TRBV15 and TRBJ1-1; 9 nucleotides line up with TRBD1. Looked up from germline, CDR1 is LNHNV and CDR2 is YYDKDF (reference sequence). Trimming at V came to 1 base and at J to 3 bases, leaving 3 bases not matched to a gene. This CDR3 contains 15 residues. The CDR3 region is CATSRGQGVDTEAFF. The CDR3 DNA reads TGTGCCACCAGCAGAGGACAGGGGGTCGACACTGAAGCTTTCTTT. The full variable domain, completed using reference TRBV15 and TRBJ1-1, is DAMVIQNPRYQVTQFGKPVTLSCSQTLNHNVMYWYQQKSSQAPKLLFHYYDKDFNNEADTPDNFQSRRPNTSFCFLDIRSPGLGDTAMYLCATSRGQGVDTEAFFGQGTRLTVV.

The chain has TRBV7-9 and TRBJ2-3, with 7 bases matching TRBD2. The junction had 13 bases not matched to a gene; V was cut back by 5 bases and J by 5 bases. Germline assignment: CDR1 SEHNR and CDR2 FQNEAQ (reference sequence). The CDR3 covers 16 residues. CDR3 coding DNA: TGTGCCAGCAGCAAGGGGAGGGTCAGGGATGGAGATACGCAGTATTTT. Protein product: CASSKGRVRDGDTQYF.

The chain combines TRBV19 with TRBJ2-2; D might be TRBD1 (6 bases). Trimming removed 1 base from V and 4 bases from J, with 16 bases in between. Germline V gene sequence: CDR1 LNHDA, CDR2 SQIVND (reference sequence). The CDR3 extends over 17 amino acids. For the CDR3, the DNA is TGTGCCAGTAGTATAGCCGGGACATGGAGGTTCACCGGGGAGCTGTTTTTT. Translating it yields CASSIAGTWRFTGELFF. The variable domain in full, with the rest retrieved from reference TRBV19 and TRBJ2-2, is DGGITQSPKYLFRKEGQNVTLSCEQNLNHDAMYWYRQDPGQGLRLIYYSQIVNDFQKGDIAEGYSVSREKKESFPLTVTSAQKNPTAFYLCASSIAGTWRFTGELFFGEGSRLTVL.

This rearrangement joins TRBV7-2 to TRBJ2-1; TRBD2 is a possible D gene (5 bases). The germline gives CDR1 SGHTA, CDR2 FQGNSA. This CDR3 is built from 15 residues. V was clipped by 0 bases and J by 9 bases, with 15 bases between them. The CDR3 DNA is TGTGCCAGCAGCTTAGCCCTACTAGAATGGAGTGAGCAGTTCTTC. Its translation is CASSLALLEWSEQFF.

The chain is built from TRBV29-1 and TRBJ2-2, with TRBD1 identical over 7 bases. V shed 8 bases, J shed 0 bases, and the junction held 6 bases outside the gene matches. There are 14 residues in the CDR3. Per germline, CDR1 SQVTM and CDR2 ANQGSEA. CDR3 DNA sequence: TGCAGCACCCGGGACAGTCCGAACACCGGGGAGCTGTTTTTT. It specifies CSTRDSPNTGELFF.

This chain joins TRBV7-9 and TRBJ2-2; 8 nucleotides agree with TRBD2. The CDR3 runs to 15 residues. Losses at the gene ends were 2 bases for V and 6 bases for J; bases not matched to a gene: 5. The germline V gene has CDR1 SEHNR and CDR2 FQNEAQ (reference sequence). As DNA, the CDR3 is TGTGCCAGCAGCTTAATGGATAGCGGGGCCGGGGAGCTGTTTTTT. Translated: CASSLMDSGAGELFF.

In regard to this clone: The same CDR3 is also encoded by other DNA sequences in this sample. The chain carries TRBV10-3 and TRBJ2-7; D unresolved. Germline-derived CDR1 and CDR2 are ENHRY and SYGVKD. The CDR3 consists of 13 residues. V was shortened by 3 bases and J by 4 bases, with 10 bases between the two germline ends. This CDR3 is CAISDLDSYEQYF. CDR3 in DNA: TGTGCCATCAGTGACCTCGACTCGTACGAGCAGTACTTC.

In this sample, this clone turned up once. The rearrangement uses TRBV2 and TRBJ2-7, with no clear D. V was trimmed by 5 bases and J by 7 bases, leaving 9 bases between them. This CDR3 is built from 11 residues. The germline CDR1 and CDR2 sequences are SNHLY and FYNNEI. DNA of the CDR3: TGTGCCAGCAGTCGAGGTAGGGAGCAGTACTTC. As protein: CASSRGREQYF. Variable domain in full (rest from reference TRBV2 and TRBJ2-7): EPEVTQTPSHQVTQMGQEVILRCVPISNHLYFYWYRQILGQKVEFLVSFYNNEISEKSEIFDDQFSVERPDGSNFTLKIRSTKLEDSAMYFCASSRGREQYFGPGTRLTVT.

The chain combines TRBV9 with TRBJ2-5; possible D gene TRBD2, 6 bases. CDR3 length: 14 amino acids. The germline CDR1 and CDR2 sequences are SGDLS and YYNGEE. Trimming stripped 0 bases from V and 5 bases from J, with 11 bases between. CDR3 nucleotide sequence: TGTGCCAGCAGCGTAGGACTAGTCGGCGAGACCCAGTACTTC. Residues: CASSVGLVGETQYF.

The V and J genes are TRBV10-1 and TRBJ2-7, with TRBD2 matching 10 bases. V was pared by 4 bases and J by 6 bases, with 3 bases of the junction left unmatched. Germline V gives CDR1 WNHNN, CDR2 SYGVQD (reference sequence). This CDR3 is built from 13 residues. CDR3 residues: CASSVGLAREQYF. CDR3 bases: TGCGCCAGCAGTGTGGGACTAGCGCGCGAGCAGTACTTC.

This chain connects TRBV7-2 to TRBJ2-2; 12 bases agree with TRBD2. The CDR3 length is 15 residues. Germline V CDR1 and CDR2: SGHTA, FQGNSA. V lost 3 bases and J lost 5; bases outside the gene matches: 1. CDR3 protein: CASSFGLAGTGELFF. The CDR3 nucleotides are TGTGCCAGCAGCTTCGGACTAGCGGGAACCGGGGAGCTGTTTTTT. The full variable domain, completed using reference TRBV7-2 and TRBJ2-2, is GAGVSQSPSNKVTEKGKDVELRCDPISGHTALYWYRQSLGQGLEFLIYFQGNSAPDKSGLPSDRFSAERTGGSVSTLTIQRTQQEDSAVYLCASSFGLAGTGELFFGEGSRLTVL.

This chain joins TRBV3-1 (or the pseudogene TRBV3-2) and TRBJ2-2; TRBD2 aligns across 10 bases. Unmatched junction bases numbered 8, after V lost 1 base and J lost 6 bases. The length of the CDR3 is 17 residues. Germline CDR1 is LGHDT and CDR2 is YNNKEL (reference sequence). In DNA form, the CDR3 reads TGTGCCAGCAGCCAAGGAGGTCTAGCGGGAGTGGCCGGGGAGCTGTTTTTT. Protein sequence: CASSQGGLAGVAGELFF.

This chain connects TRBV5-4 to TRBJ2-1; 14 bases agree with TRBD2. The CDR3 totals 16 residues. CDR1 is SGHNT, CDR2 YYREEE, per germline (reference sequence). The trim removed 3 bases at V and 12 bases at J, leaving 11 bases unmatched. The DNA of the CDR3 is TGTGCCAGCAGCTCACCGGGACTAGCGGGAGTAGTGGGGCAGTTCTTC. Protein product: CASSSPGLAGVVGQFF. The complete variable domain, with remaining parts taken from reference TRBV5-4 and TRBJ2-1, reads ETGVTQSPTHLIKTRGQQVTLRCSSQSGHNTVSWYQQALGQGPQFIFQYYREEENGRGNFPPRFSGLQFPNYSSELNVNALELDDSALYLCASSSPGLAGVVGQFFGPGTRLTVL.

The V call is TRBV14, the J call TRBJ2-1; 11 positions agree with TRBD2. Germline trimming cut 4 bases from V and 7 bases from J; bases unmatched to any gene: 15. Germline CDR1 and CDR2: SGHDN and FVKESK. The CDR3 contains 18 residues. The CDR3: CASSPLGTSGPSRNEQFF. As DNA, the CDR3 is TGTGCCAGCAGCCCCCTTGGGACTAGCGGACCCTCTAGGAATGAGCAGTTCTTC.

About this clone: A junction boundary mismatches the germline segment, possibly from a read error. The V call is TRBV7-7, the J call TRBJ2-7, with 9 bases that match TRBD1. Germline V gives CDR1 SSHAT, CDR2 FNYEAQ (reference sequence). The CDR3 has 16 residues. The CDR3 loop is CASSPGGQGRGYEQYF. The CDR3 bases are TGTGCTAGCAGCCCCGGGGGACAGGGAAGGGGCTACGAGCAGTACTTC.

The chain joins TRBV28 to TRBJ1-5; D is unresolved. CDR1 is MDHEN, CDR2 SYDVKM, per germline. The CDR3 runs 13 residues. The ends were cut back, 3 bases at V and 2 bases at J, with 5 bases in the middle. For the CDR3, the DNA is TGTGCCAGCAGTTTTACAGGCAATCAGCCCCAGCATTTT. Its protein is CASSFTGNQPQHF.

This chain's CDR3 is CASSYSLAGGLNEQFF. CDR3 DNA sequence: TGTGCCAGCAGTTACTCACTAGCGGGGGGGCTGAATGAGCAGTTCTTC. This rearrangement joins TRBV6-5 to TRBJ2-1, with 13 positions matching TRBD2. V was clipped by 0 bases and J by 7 bases; unmatched bases: 3. CDR1 and CDR2 (germline): MNHEY, SVGAGI. The CDR3 runs to 16 residues.

The J gene is TRBJ1-1, the V gene TRBV7-9; 8 bases agree with TRBD1. This CDR3 comprises 13 residues. Germline V lookup: CDR1 SEHNR, CDR2 FQNEAQ (reference sequence). The V and J ends lost 1 base and 11 bases, in that order; junction bases with no gene match: 6. The DNA for the CDR3 is TGTGCCAGCAGCTTAGGGACAGGGCTCTACGCTTTCTTT. This codes for CASSLGTGLYAFF.

This sequence joins TRBV7-2 and TRBJ2-7; D is possibly TRBD2 (5 bases). This CDR3 has 14 amino acids. Germline values: CDR1 SGHTA, CDR2 FQGNSA. V was shortened by 5 bases and J by 2 bases, with 13 bases between the two germline ends. CDR3 sequence (DNA): TGTGCCAGCAGCAAACGGACTTTAACCTACGAGCAGTACTTC. It translates to CASSKRTLTYEQYF.

The rearrangement links TRBV4-1 to TRBJ2-5; no reliable D call. The CDR3 spans 14 residues. Germline assignment: CDR1 MGHRA and CDR2 YSYEKL. The V end was cut by 1 base, the J end by 1 base, with 7 bases between. The DNA for the CDR3 is TGCGCCAGCAGCCAAGTTGACTTCCAAGAGACCCAGTACTTC. This sequence encodes CASSQVDFQETQYF.

This chain connects TRBV9 to TRBJ1-2; the match to TRBD1 covers 9 bases. Trimming removed 4 bases from V and 4 bases from J; junction bases left unmatched: 8. The CDR3 covers 15 residues. From germline, CDR1 is SGDLS and CDR2 YYNGEE. The CDR3 DNA sequence: TGTGCCAGCAGCTCCGACAGGGGGAGCGGCTATGGCTACACCTTC. Encoded protein: CASSSDRGSGYGYTF.